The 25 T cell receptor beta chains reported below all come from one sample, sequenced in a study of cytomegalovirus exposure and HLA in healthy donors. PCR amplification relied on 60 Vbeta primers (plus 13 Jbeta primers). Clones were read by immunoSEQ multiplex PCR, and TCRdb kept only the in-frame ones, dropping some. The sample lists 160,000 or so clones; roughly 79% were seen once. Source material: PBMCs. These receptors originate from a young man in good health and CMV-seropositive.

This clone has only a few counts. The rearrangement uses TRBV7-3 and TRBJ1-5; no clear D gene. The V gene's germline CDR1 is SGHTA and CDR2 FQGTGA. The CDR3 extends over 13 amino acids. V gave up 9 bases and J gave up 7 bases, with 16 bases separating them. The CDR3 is CASSTGRVQPQHF. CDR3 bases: TGTGCCAGTTCAACCGGGAGGGTACAGCCCCAGCATTTT.

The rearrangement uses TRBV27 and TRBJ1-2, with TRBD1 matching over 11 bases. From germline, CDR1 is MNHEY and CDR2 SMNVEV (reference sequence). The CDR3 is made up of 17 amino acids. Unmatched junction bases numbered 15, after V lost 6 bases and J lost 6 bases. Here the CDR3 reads CASRPAGTGGGRNGYTF. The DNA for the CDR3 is TGTGCCAGCAGACCAGCCGGGACAGGGGGAGGTAGGAATGGCTACACCTTC.

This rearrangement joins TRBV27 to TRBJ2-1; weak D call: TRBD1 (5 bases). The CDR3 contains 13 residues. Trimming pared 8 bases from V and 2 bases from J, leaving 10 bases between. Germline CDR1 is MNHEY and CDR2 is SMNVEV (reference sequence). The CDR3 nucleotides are TGTGCCAGCGGCAGGGCCCCCTACAATGAGCAGTTCTTC. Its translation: CASGRAPYNEQFF.

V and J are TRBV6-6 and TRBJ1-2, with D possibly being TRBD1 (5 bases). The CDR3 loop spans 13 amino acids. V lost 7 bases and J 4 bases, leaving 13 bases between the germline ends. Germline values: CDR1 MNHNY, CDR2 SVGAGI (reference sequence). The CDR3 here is CASKVTATYGYTF. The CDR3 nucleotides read TGTGCCAGCAAGGTGACAGCTACCTATGGCTACACCTTC.

The CDR3 DNA reads TGTGCCAGCAGTGAATACTCGGGAGGGAATCAGCCCCAGCATTTT. Translating it yields CASSEYSGGNQPQHF. This chain links TRBV6-1 with TRBJ1-5; D gene ambiguous. The CDR3 is 15 amino acids. Deletions cut 2 bases from V and 4 bases from J, with 12 bases between. Germline loops: CDR1 MNHNS, CDR2 SASEGT.

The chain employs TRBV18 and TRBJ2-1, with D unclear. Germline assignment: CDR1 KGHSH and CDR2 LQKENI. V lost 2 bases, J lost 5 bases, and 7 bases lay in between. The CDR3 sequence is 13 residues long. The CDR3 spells CASSPNNHNEQFF. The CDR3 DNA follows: TGTGCCAGCTCACCAAACAATCACAATGAGCAGTTCTTC. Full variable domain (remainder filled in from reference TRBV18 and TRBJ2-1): NAGVMQNPRHLVRRRGQEARLRCSPMKGHSHVYWYRQLPEEGLKFMVYLQKENIIDESGMPKERFSAEFPKEGPSILRIQQVVRGDSAAYFCASSPNNHNEQFFGPGTRLTVL.

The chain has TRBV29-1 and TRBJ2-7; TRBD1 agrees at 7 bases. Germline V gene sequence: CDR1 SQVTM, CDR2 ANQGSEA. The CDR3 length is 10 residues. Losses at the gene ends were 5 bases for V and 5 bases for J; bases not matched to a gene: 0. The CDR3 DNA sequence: TGCAGCGTTACAGGGGACGAGCAGTACTTC. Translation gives CSVTGDEQYF.

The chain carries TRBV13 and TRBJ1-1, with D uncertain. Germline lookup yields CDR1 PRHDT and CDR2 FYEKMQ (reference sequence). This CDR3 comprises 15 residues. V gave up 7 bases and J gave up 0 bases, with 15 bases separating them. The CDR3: CASTCGRQMNTEAFF. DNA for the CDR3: TGTGCCAGCACTTGCGGGAGACAAATGAACACTGAAGCTTTCTTT.

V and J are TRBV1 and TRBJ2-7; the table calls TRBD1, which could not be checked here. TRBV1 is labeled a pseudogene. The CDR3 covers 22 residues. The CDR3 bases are TGCACCAGCAGCCATGACTCCCTCCGGACAGGGATTAGTGCGGATCGGTCCTACGAGCAGTACTTC. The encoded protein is CTSSHDSLRTGISADRSYEQYF.

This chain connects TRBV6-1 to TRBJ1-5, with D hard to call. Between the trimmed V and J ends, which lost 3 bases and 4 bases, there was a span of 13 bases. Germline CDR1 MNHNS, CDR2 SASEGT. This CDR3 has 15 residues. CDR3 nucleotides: TGTGCCAGCAGTGACTCCTCCGGGTATAATCAGCCCCAGCATTTT. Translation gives CASSDSSGYNQPQHF.

DNA for the CDR3: TGTGCCAGCAGTTGGGGGACAGGGACTGAAGCTTTCTTT. The encoded protein is CASSWGTGTEAFF. This chain connects TRBV2 to TRBJ1-1; TRBD1 matches 9 bases. The junction had 3 bases not matched to a gene; V was cut back by 5 bases and J by 5 bases. CDR3 length: 13 residues. Looked up from germline, CDR1 is SNHLY and CDR2 is FYNNEI.

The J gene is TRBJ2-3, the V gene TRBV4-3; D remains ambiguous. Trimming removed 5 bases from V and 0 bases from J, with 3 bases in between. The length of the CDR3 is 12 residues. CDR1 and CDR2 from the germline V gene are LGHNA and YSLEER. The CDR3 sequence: CASSGSTDTQYF. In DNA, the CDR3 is TGCGCCAGCAGCGGCAGCACAGATACGCAGTATTTT.

This CDR3 is CATMDRGWETQYF. Written as DNA, the CDR3 is TGCGCCACCATGGACAGGGGATGGGAGACCCAGTACTTC. The chain employs TRBV10-2 and TRBJ2-5; TRBD1 aligns across 9 bases. The V segment lost 10 bases and the J segment 5 bases; nucleotides outside the gene matches: 8. Germline-derived CDR1 and CDR2 are WSHSY and SAAADI. The CDR3 covers 13 residues.

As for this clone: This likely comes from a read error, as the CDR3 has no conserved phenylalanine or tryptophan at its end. In DNA form, the CDR3 reads TGTGCCAGCAGTGAATCCACAGGGTTAAATTCACCCCTCCACCTT. Its translation: CASSESTGLNSPLHL. This sequence joins TRBV6-1 and TRBJ1-6; D possibly corresponds to TRBD1 (6 bases). Germline CDR1 MNHNS, CDR2 SASEGT. Trimming stripped 2 bases from V and 7 bases from J, with 12 bases between. The CDR3 spans 15 residues.

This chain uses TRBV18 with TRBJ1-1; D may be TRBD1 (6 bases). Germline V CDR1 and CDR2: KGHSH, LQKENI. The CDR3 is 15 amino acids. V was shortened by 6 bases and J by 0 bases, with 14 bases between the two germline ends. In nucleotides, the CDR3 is TGTGCCAGCTCCCTAGGACAGAGTATGAACACTGAAGCTTTCTTT. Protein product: CASSLGQSMNTEAFF.

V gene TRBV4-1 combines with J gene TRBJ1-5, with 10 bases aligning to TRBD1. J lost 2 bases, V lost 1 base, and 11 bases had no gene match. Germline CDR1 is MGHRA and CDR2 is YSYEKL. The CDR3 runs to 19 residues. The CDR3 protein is CASSQVWTGGVYGNQPQHF. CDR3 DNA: TGCGCCAGCAGCCAAGTATGGACAGGGGGGGTGTATGGCAATCAGCCCCAGCATTTT.

CDR3 loop: CASSAFDRGGSLHEQFF. CDR3 coding DNA: TGTGCCAGCAGTGCCTTCGACCGTGGCGGGAGTTTACATGAGCAGTTCTTC. The chain combines TRBV6-1 with TRBJ2-1, with TRBD2 matching over 7 bases. Germline assignment: CDR1 MNHNS and CDR2 SASEGT. The CDR3 spans 17 residues. The V segment lost 4 bases and the J segment 8 bases; nucleotides outside the gene matches: 17.

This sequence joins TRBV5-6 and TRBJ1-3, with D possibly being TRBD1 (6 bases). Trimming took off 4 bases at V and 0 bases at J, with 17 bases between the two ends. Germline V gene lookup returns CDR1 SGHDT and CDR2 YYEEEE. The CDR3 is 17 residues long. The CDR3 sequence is CASSGLRGTDSGNTIYF. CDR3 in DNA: TGTGCCAGCAGCGGACTCAGGGGAACGGACTCTGGAAACACCATATATTTT.

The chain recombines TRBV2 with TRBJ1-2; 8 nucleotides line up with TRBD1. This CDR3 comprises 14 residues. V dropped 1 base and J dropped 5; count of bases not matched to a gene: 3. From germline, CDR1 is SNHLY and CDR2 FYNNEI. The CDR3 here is CASSEDRGRYGYTF. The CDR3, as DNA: TGTGCCAGCAGTGAAGACAGGGGGAGGTATGGCTACACCTTC.

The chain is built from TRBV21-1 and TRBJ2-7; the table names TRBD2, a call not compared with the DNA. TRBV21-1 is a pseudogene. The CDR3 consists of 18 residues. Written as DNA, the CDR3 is TGTGCCAGCAGCAAAGTACAATGTAGGGAGGGTAGCTCCTACGAGCAGTACTTC. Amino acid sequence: CASSKVQCREGSSYEQYF.

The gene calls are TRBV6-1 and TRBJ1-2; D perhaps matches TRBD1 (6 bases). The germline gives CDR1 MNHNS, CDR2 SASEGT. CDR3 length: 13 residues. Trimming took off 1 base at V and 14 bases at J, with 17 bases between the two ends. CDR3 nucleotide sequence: TGTGCCAGCAGTGAAGTCTATCCGGGACATCGGACCTTC. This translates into CASSEVYPGHRTF.

In DNA, the CDR3 is TGTGCAAGTCGCTTAGGGTCGTTCTGGGACAGGGGCGACGAGCAGTACTTC. Protein sequence: CASRLGSFWDRGDEQYF. This chain connects TRBV12-2 to TRBJ2-7; TRBD1 reflects the table's D call only, with no check against the DNA. TRBV12-2 is classified as a pseudogene. The length of the CDR3 is 17 residues.

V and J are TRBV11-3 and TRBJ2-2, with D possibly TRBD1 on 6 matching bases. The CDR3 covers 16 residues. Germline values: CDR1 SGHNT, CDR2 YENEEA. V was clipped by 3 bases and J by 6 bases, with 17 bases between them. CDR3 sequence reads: CASSFGTHKGSGELFF. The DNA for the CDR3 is TGTGCCAGCAGCTTCGGGACACATAAGGGTTCCGGGGAGCTGTTTTTT. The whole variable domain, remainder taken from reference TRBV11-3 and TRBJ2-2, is EAGVVQSPRYKIIEKKQPVAFWCNPISGHNTLYWYLQNLGQGPELLIRYENEEAVDDSQLPKDRFSAERLKGVDSTLKIQPAELGDSAVYLCASSFGTHKGSGELFFGEGSRLTVL.

This CDR3 reads CASSDWGDTEAFF. In DNA form, the CDR3 reads TGTGCCAGCAGTGATTGGGGGGACACTGAAGCTTTCTTT. The genes are TRBV25-1 and TRBJ1-1, with a possible D match to TRBD1 (5 bases). The CDR3 length is 13 residues. Germline V gene lookup returns CDR1 MGHDK and CDR2 SYGVNS. V lost 3 bases, J lost 3 bases, and 8 bases lay in between.

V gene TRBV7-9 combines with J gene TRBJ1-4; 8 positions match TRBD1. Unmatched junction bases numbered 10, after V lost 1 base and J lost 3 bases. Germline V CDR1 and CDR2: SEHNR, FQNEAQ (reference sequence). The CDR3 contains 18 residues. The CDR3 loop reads CASSLERATGGANEKLFF. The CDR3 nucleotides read TGTGCCAGCAGCTTAGAAAGGGCCACAGGGGGGGCTAATGAAAAACTGTTTTTT.